This TCR beta chain was obtained from a study of Graves' ophthalmopathy and Graves' hyperthyroidism. Where ophthalmopathy was present, donors had moderate-to-severe activity, CAS ≥3, NOSPECS ≥4 and duration under 3 months. In this cohort, patients with other autoimmune diseases, uncontrolled infections, pregnancy or lactation were excluded. Diagnosis relied on clinical symptoms, serum thyroxine, TRAb, thyroid ultrasound and orbital computed tomography. The table lists this clonotype with many counts. Scientists amplified the TCR beta CDR3 regions from RNA transcripts. HTBI primers served in a first-round RT-PCR, which a second-round multiplex PCR followed. TCRdb analysed the multiplex PCR reads with MiXCR anew, one entry per CDR3 protein. This sample carries a few hundred thousand distinct CDR3 sequences, 15% to 20% of them seen once, and the ten largest clones take around 1.4%. V was pared by 6 bases and J by 3 bases, with 9 bases between. Germline values: CDR1 MNHEY, CDR2 SVGEGT. The CDR3 extends over 12 amino acids.

Sequencing used peripheral blood. The sequence came from a woman under 30 with Graves' ophthalmopathy. The chain combines TRBV6-2 or TRBV6-3 with TRBJ2-7; possible D gene TRBD2, 5 bases. The CDR3 reads CASRIGLYEQYF. CDR3 nucleotide sequence: TGTGCCAGCAGGATCGGACTCTACGAGCAGTACTTC.